What follows is one TCR beta chain and its context. The antigen is unknown. This sample stems from a study of T cell responses to AZD1222 COVID-19 vaccine. Looked up from germline, CDR1 is LNHDA and CDR2 is SQIVND (reference sequence). The junction had 7 bases not matched to a gene; V was cut back by 8 bases and J by 4 bases. This CDR3 has 13 residues. This table comes from immunoSEQ multiplex PCR, and its TCRdb copy is limited to in-frame clones, with some not included. The table shows 250,000 to 300,000 clones, with around 93% occurring only once. Study-level findings and limits: Spike was spanned by vaccine-associated CD4 TCRs, which were dominant at 160-218 and 743-854.

Sample: peripheral blood, taken 28 days after the second AZD1222 dose. The TCR was taken from an adult who received the AZD1222 COVID-19 vaccine. The chain combines TRBV19 with TRBJ1-2, with TRBD1 matching 7 bases. CDR3 coding DNA: TGTGCCAGTCTTAGGGGGCTGGGCTATGGCTACACCTTC. Protein product: CASLRGLGYGYTF.